This T cell receptor beta chain was profiled in a study of cytotoxic CD8 clonotypes in ibrutinib-treated CLL. For the study at large: Once treatment had gone on for a median of around eleven months, range 6 to 36, response samples were drawn. Study conclusions and caveats: Age-matched healthy donor levels were exceeded by baseline clonality, which tracked circulating CD8+ T-cell counts. Investigators sampled sustained-remission and progressing patients at differing times. Increased clonality at ibrutinib response gave way to a return toward baseline at progression.

Germline CDR1 is SGHAT and CDR2 is FQNNGV. The CDR3 spans 14 residues. V lost 5 bases and J lost 9; bases outside the gene matches: 5. Of note for this clone: What it binds is unknown.

TCRdb's copy holds only in-frame clones and misses some; the assay was immunoSEQ multiplex PCR. Of about 40,000 clones in the sample, about 70% were seen once. The sample in question was PBMCs, obtained at disease progression, from a patient treated with ibrutinib. V is TRBV11-2 and J is TRBJ1-6; 9 bases align to TRBD1. This sequence was found in a human donor with chronic lymphocytic leukemia. As DNA, the CDR3 is TGTGCCAGCAGCGTGGACAGGGGAAGTTCACCCCTCCACTTT. It specifies CASSVDRGSSPLHF.